Below, 13 T cell receptor beta chains from the same sample are listed, as sequenced in a study of graft-versus-host responses after intestinal transplantation. These receptors are not linked to any known antigen. Assay: immunoSEQ multiplex PCR; the TCRdb copy retains only in-frame clones and omits some. Of roughly 100,000 clones in the sample, roughly 93% were seen once. Sequencing was performed on unstimulated CD8+ T cells sorted from spleen or lymph node cells, taken before intestinal transplant. These receptors were taken from a human donor who received an intestinal transplant.

The rearrangement links TRBV4-1 to TRBJ1-2; TRBD1 agrees at 7 bases. The CDR3 is 16 amino acids. After removal of 1 base from V and 5 bases from J, the junction contained 10 bases not matched to a gene. Looked up from germline, CDR1 is MGHRA and CDR2 is YSYEKL. CDR3 region: CASSQVSNDREYGYTF. The CDR3 DNA is TGCGCCAGCAGCCAAGTCTCAAACGACAGGGAGTATGGCTACACCTTC.

This clone was picked up one time. A junction end diverges from the germline sequence, so it may reflect a read error. The chain has TRBV5-6 and TRBJ1-2; perhaps TRBD1 as D (6 bases). This CDR3 has 16 residues. Germline-derived CDR1 and CDR2 are SGHDT and YYEEEE. Here the CDR3 DNA reads TGTGCCAGCAGCTTGGCTTCTCTGGGGGCAAGCTATGGCTACATCTTC. Its translation is CASSLASLGASYGYIF.

This chain links TRBV6-6 with TRBJ2-1; D might be TRBD1 (6 bases). V was cut by 0 bases and J by 3 bases, with 12 bases left in between. The CDR3 runs 16 residues. Per the germline V gene, CDR1 is MNHNY and CDR2 is SVGAGI (reference sequence). The chain's CDR3 is CASSYSSQGGYNEQFF. For the CDR3, the DNA is TGTGCCAGCAGTTACTCATCACAGGGTGGCTACAATGAGCAGTTCTTC.

The chain joins TRBV13 to TRBJ1-1, with D maybe TRBD1 (6 bases). The germline V gene has CDR1 PRHDT and CDR2 FYEKMQ (reference sequence). The CDR3 consists of 13 residues. V was clipped by 3 bases and J by 7 bases, with 12 bases between them. The CDR3 DNA follows: TGTGCCAGCAGCTTCTCCGGGGGCCGTGAAGCTTTCTTT. Translated: CASSFSGGREAFF.

The gene calls are TRBV6-5 and TRBJ2-3, with 8 positions matching TRBD2. The CDR3 sequence is 15 residues long. The J segment lost 2 bases and the V segment lost 2 bases, leaving 3 bases of the junction unmatched. CDR1 is MNHEY and CDR2 is SVGAGI in the germline V gene. The CDR3 protein is CASSYGAGDTDTQYF. The CDR3 DNA reads as TGTGCCAGCAGTTACGGAGCGGGAGACACAGATACGCAGTATTTT.

The chain has TRBV6-5 and TRBJ2-7; D ambiguous. V lost 5 bases, J lost 8 bases, and 7 bases lay in between. The CDR3 runs 10 residues. CDR1 and CDR2 from the germline V gene are MNHEY and SVGAGI. The CDR3 bases are TGTGCCAGCAGTGGGGATAAGCAGTACTTC. This gives the protein CASSGDKQYF.

The chain links TRBV4-2 to TRBJ1-6; D is undetermined. From germline, CDR1 is LGHNA and CDR2 YNFKEQ. Deletions cut 1 base from V and 6 bases from J, with 10 bases between. This CDR3 region has 15 residues. CDR3 residues: CASSQVTEANSPLHF. CDR3 nucleotides: TGTGCCAGCAGCCAAGTTACAGAGGCTAATTCACCCCTCCACTTT.

This clone was picked up one time. The chain has TRBV7-9 and TRBJ2-6; 7 nucleotides agree with TRBD1. With 6 bases clipped from V and 8 bases from J, the junction kept 4 bases outside the gene matches. The CDR3 runs to 13 residues. Germline V gene sequence: CDR1 SEHNR, CDR2 FQNEAQ (reference sequence). The CDR3 coding sequence is TGTGCCAGCAGGGGACAGCCAACCAACGTCCTGACTTTC. This gives the protein CASRGQPTNVLTF.

The V and J genes are TRBV5-1 and TRBJ1-6; D gene unclear. The V and J ends lost 0 bases and 7 bases respectively, with 20 bases between them. Germline CDR1 SGHRS, CDR2 YFSETQ. This CDR3 has 18 amino acids. The CDR3 nucleotides are TGCGCCAGCAGCTTGGCCGAGGGAGTAAGCTCCGTAAATTCACCCCTCCACTTT. This codes for CASSLAEGVSSVNSPLHF. Filled out from reference TRBV5-1 and TRBJ1-6, the complete variable domain reads KAGVTQTPRYLIKTRGQQVTLSCSPISGHRSVSWYQQTPGQGLQFLFEYFSETQRNKGNFPGRFSGRQFSNSRSEMNVSTLELGDSALYLCASSLAEGVSSVNSPLHFGNGTRLTVT.

The chain combines TRBV4-1 with TRBJ1-1; tentatively, D is TRBD1 (5 bases). The CDR3 runs 17 residues. CDR1 and CDR2 (germline): MGHRA, YSYEKL. V was clipped by 1 base and J by 5 bases, with 20 bases between them. The CDR3 DNA sequence: TGCGCCAGCAGCCAAGTGGCTCTCAAAGGGGATCGGACTGAAGCTTTCTTT. This codes for CASSQVALKGDRTEAFF.

Points on this clone: At one end the junction does not follow the germline gene, possibly because of a read error. This sequence joins TRBV4-1 and TRBJ2-7; the D is unclear. Germline V CDR1 and CDR2: MGHRA, YSYEKL. This CDR3 contains 14 residues. CDR3 sequence reads: CASSQAVGRDEQYF. DNA for the CDR3: TGTGCCAGCAGCCAAGCAGTAGGACGAGACGAGCAGTACTTC.

The chain links TRBV6-6 to TRBJ1-3; D gene uncertain. The CDR3 consists of 16 residues. The germline V and J ends were trimmed by 2 bases and 0 bases, with 11 bases remaining between them. CDR1 is MNHNY and CDR2 is SVGAGI in the germline V gene (reference sequence). The CDR3 nucleotides read TGTGCCAGCAGTTACACGACCGTACTCTCTGGAAACACCATATATTTT. Protein product: CASSYTTVLSGNTIYF.

The rearrangement joins TRBV19 to TRBJ2-1; 9 bases align to TRBD2. Germline V lookup: CDR1 LNHDA, CDR2 SQIVND (reference sequence). V was clipped by 7 bases and J by 0 bases; unmatched bases: 4. The CDR3 consists of 15 residues. Here the CDR3 reads CASKKRGVSYNEQFF. DNA for the CDR3: TGTGCCAGTAAAAAGCGGGGGGTCTCCTACAATGAGCAGTTCTTC.